The present entry profiles one T cell receptor (beta chain) with its context. The antigen remains unidentified. The junction departs from germline at one end; a sequencing error may be responsible. The CDR3 runs to 15 residues. The germline V gene encodes CDR1 SEHNR and CDR2 FQNEAQ (reference sequence). This entry belongs to a study of T cells in Graves' hyperthyroidism and ophthalmopathy. Study-level findings and limits: Stable hyperthyroidism was told apart from ophthalmopathy by a model built on 13 V-J features.

What was amplified from RNA transcripts were TCR beta CDR3 regions. The HTBI primer set drove a first-round RT-PCR of the TCR CDR3. TCRdb reprocessed the multiplex PCR reads with MiXCR, giving one entry per CDR3 protein. The sample carries roughly 100,000 distinct CDR3 sequences, 47% recorded once. The sequencing input was blood. This sequence joins TRBV7-9 and TRBJ2-5, with a possible D match to TRBD2 (5 bases). The origin of this receptor is a man aged 40-49 years with Graves' hyperthyroidism. The CDR3 reads CAGSPALALRDTQYF. CDR3 in DNA: TGTGCCGGCAGCCCTGCCTTGGCGCTGAGGGATACCCAGTACTTC.